These 19 T cell receptor beta chains came from one sample sequenced in a study of shared clonotypes between healthy human individuals. Sequencing was performed with immunoSEQ multiplex PCR; in TCRdb, only in-frame clones are kept and a portion is missing. The sample comprises about 510,000 clones, approximately 95% of which are singletons, and approximately 0.06% rests with the top ten. The material sequenced was naive CD4+ T cells sorted from blood. Subset described: CD45RA+ positively selected. The origin of the receptors is a young woman in good health.

This clone occurred a few times. The chain combines TRBV2 with TRBJ1-2, with TRBD1 as a possible D gene (5 bases). CDR3 length: 13 residues. V was trimmed by 6 bases and J by 6 bases, leaving 14 bases between them. Germline CDR1 is SNHLY and CDR2 is FYNNEI. The CDR3 spells CASRRGDLNGYTF. The CDR3 DNA follows: TGTGCCAGCAGGCGAGGGGATTTGAATGGCTACACCTTC.

This chain connects TRBV9 to TRBJ2-3; 12 positions match TRBD2. The CDR3 is 15 residues long. The V and J ends lost 0 bases and 7 bases, in that order; junction bases with no gene match: 3. Looked up from germline, CDR1 is SGDLS and CDR2 is YYNGEE. The CDR3 region has the DNA TGTGCCAGCAGCGTAGGGACTAGCGGGGTAAATACGCAGTATTTT. This codes for CASSVGTSGVNTQYF.

V gene TRBV28 combines with J gene TRBJ1-5, with 10 nucleotides matching TRBD1. With 6 bases clipped from V and 4 bases from J, the junction kept 6 bases outside the gene matches. CDR3 length equals 15 residues. The germline CDR1 and CDR2 sequences are MDHEN and SYDVKM. CDR3 in DNA: TGTGCCAGCAGATCCGGGACAGGGGTAAATCAGCCCCAGCATTTT. Protein sequence: CASRSGTGVNQPQHF.

V and J are TRBV29-1 and TRBJ2-7; 14 nucleotides align to TRBD2. This CDR3 region has 15 residues. J was trimmed by 5 bases and V by 6 bases; bases with no gene match: 9. Germline assignment: CDR1 SQVTM and CDR2 ANQGSEA. The chain's CDR3 is CSVSGTSGRDHEQYF. CDR3 DNA sequence: TGCAGCGTCTCCGGGACTAGCGGGAGAGACCACGAGCAGTACTTC.

This clone was counted only a few times. This rearrangement joins TRBV6-1 to TRBJ1-5; unclear D gene. Germline V gene sequence: CDR1 MNHNS, CDR2 SASEGT. The CDR3 has 12 residues. V gave up 0 bases and J gave up 5 bases, with 2 bases separating them. CDR3 region: CASSEAHQPQHF. CDR3 sequence (DNA): TGTGCCAGCAGTGAAGCGCATCAGCCCCAGCATTTT.

The genes are TRBV10-3 and TRBJ2-1; D gene uncertain. Deletions cut 8 bases from V and 8 bases from J, with 7 bases between. Germline CDR1 and CDR2: ENHRY and SYGVKD. There are 10 residues in the CDR3. The CDR3 nucleotides are TGTGCCATCTTCGGAGATGAGCAGTTCTTC. Amino acids: CAIFGDEQFF.

This clone was picked up one time. The chain employs TRBV5-4 and TRBJ2-3; TRBD2 matches at 11 bases. This CDR3 contains 16 residues. The V segment lost 3 bases and the J segment 0 bases; nucleotides outside the gene matches: 3. Germline-derived CDR1 and CDR2 are SGHNT and YYREEE (reference sequence). The CDR3 DNA reads as TGTGCCAGCAGCTGGGGACTAGCGGCTAGCACAGATACGCAGTATTTT. Amino acids: CASSWGLAASTDTQYF. Filled out from reference TRBV5-4 and TRBJ2-3, the complete variable domain reads ETGVTQSPTHLIKTRGQQVTLRCSSQSGHNTVSWYQQALGQGPQFIFQYYREEENGRGNFPPRFSGLQFPNYSSELNVNALELDDSALYLCASSWGLAASTDTQYFGPGTRLTVL.

The rearrangement uses TRBV7-9 and TRBJ1-5; tentative D call: TRBD1 (6 bases). Trimming took off 1 base at V and 2 bases at J, with 18 bases between the two ends. The germline gives CDR1 SEHNR, CDR2 FQNEAQ (reference sequence). The CDR3 has 18 residues. CDR3 sequence reads: CASSLENREGKGNQPQHF. The CDR3 DNA reads as TGTGCCAGCAGCTTAGAAAACAGGGAAGGCAAAGGCAATCAGCCCCAGCATTTT.

The CDR3 sequence is CASSDSTNYGYTF. CDR3 sequence (DNA): TGCGCCAGCAGTGACAGCACTAACTATGGCTACACCTTC. The V and J genes are TRBV10-2 and TRBJ1-2; D ambiguous. There are 13 residues in the CDR3. V was cut by 3 bases and J by 0 bases, with 5 bases left in between. Germline V CDR1 and CDR2: WSHSY, SAAADI.

This chain joins TRBV7-6 and TRBJ2-5; TRBD2 is a possible D gene (5 bases). The end of the DNA is better explained by TRBJ2-7, so the J call may be wrong. This CDR3 is 13 amino acids long. The germline V gene encodes CDR1 SGHVS and CDR2 FNYEAQ. The DNA for the CDR3 is TGTGCCAGCAGCTTTCAAATGGGGAGCGAGCAGTACTTC. It specifies CASSFQMGSEQYF.

Notes on this clone: A junction boundary mismatches the germline segment, possibly from a read error. The genes are TRBV5-1 and TRBJ2-7, with D tentatively TRBD1 or TRBD2 (6 bases each). Germline V gene sequence: CDR1 SGHRS, CDR2 YFSETQ. The length of the CDR3 is 15 residues. The chain's CDR3 is CASSLLSGADYDQYF. CDR3 DNA: TGCGCCAGCAGCTTGTTATCAGGGGCGGACTACGATCAGTACTTC.

This chain links TRBV11-3 with TRBJ1-1; the D is unclear. CDR3 length: 14 amino acids. The V end was cut by 4 bases, the J end by 1 base, with 10 bases between. The V gene's germline CDR1 is SGHNT and CDR2 YENEEA. DNA for the CDR3: TGTGCCAGCAGCTCAGGAGGCAAGAACACTGAAGCTTTCTTT. The encoded protein is CASSSGGKNTEAFF.

This chain links TRBV28 with TRBJ1-2; D remains ambiguous. Trimming removed 2 bases from V and 2 bases from J, with 6 bases in between. The CDR3 totals 13 residues. The germline CDR1 and CDR2 sequences are MDHEN and SYDVKM. CDR3 bases: TGTGCCAGCAGTTTACTGATCAACTATGGCTACACCTTC. Residues: CASSLLINYGYTF.

The chain employs TRBV2 and TRBJ2-7, with D possibly matching TRBD1 (6 bases). Germline CDR1 reads SNHLY; CDR2 reads FYNNEI. Trimming took 5 bases from V and 3 from J, leaving 11 bases between them. The CDR3 totals 13 residues. The CDR3 protein is CASSLGQFYEQYF. The CDR3 nucleotides are TGTGCCAGCAGTCTCGGACAGTTCTACGAGCAGTACTTC.

Note on this clone: Mismatch with germline at one junction end may stem from a read error. This chain uses TRBV6-4 with TRBJ2-1, with D possibly matching TRBD2 (5 bases). This CDR3 has 15 residues. Germline CDR1 reads MRHNA; CDR2 reads SNTAGT. The CDR3 protein is CATKDLSGSNNEQFF. CDR3 DNA: TGTGCCACAAAGGACCTAAGCGGCTCCAACAATGAGCAGTTCTTC.

The chain employs TRBV28 and TRBJ2-3; TRBD2 is a possible D gene (6 bases). Germline-derived CDR1 and CDR2 are MDHEN and SYDVKM. Trimming removed 3 bases at V and 6 bases at J, with 13 bases between. The CDR3 is 14 amino acids. The CDR3 here is CASSFEHRGDTQYF. CDR3 DNA sequence: TGTGCCAGCAGTTTCGAGCATCGGGGGGATACGCAGTATTTT.

The CDR3 DNA reads TGTGCCAGCAGTGTCTGGGGTGTTGGGACGGCGGGCGCCGGCTACACCTTC. This codes for CASSVWGVGTAGAGYTF. J is TRBJ1-2 and V is TRBV28, with D perhaps TRBD1 (5 bases). The CDR3 totals 17 residues. The V gene's germline CDR1 is MDHEN and CDR2 SYDVKM. Trimming removed 5 bases from V and 8 bases from J, with 27 bases in between.

The gene calls are TRBV5-1 and TRBJ2-7; the D gene is possibly TRBD1 (5 bases). Deletions cut 0 bases from V and 2 bases from J, with 9 bases between. Germline V CDR1 and CDR2: SGHRS, YFSETQ. The CDR3 runs to 14 residues. In DNA form, the CDR3 reads TGCGCCAGCAGCTTGGCCACAGGAACCTACGAGCAGTACTTC. Translating it yields CASSLATGTYEQYF.

The V gene is TRBV4-1, the J gene TRBJ2-6, with D possibly matching TRBD2 (5 bases). Trimming pared 3 bases from V and 1 base from J, leaving 13 bases between. Germline V gene data show CDR1 as MGHRA and CDR2 as YSYEKL. The CDR3 consists of 17 residues. CDR3 coding DNA: TGCGCCAGCAGCCAGGCTTTCCGGGATTCTGGGGCCAACGTCCTGACTTTC. Translation: CASSQAFRDSGANVLTF.